Each of the 21 T cell receptor beta chains below was sequenced from the same sample in a study of blood T cell repertoires in COVID-19. Generated by immunoSEQ multiplex PCR, the TCRdb table keeps only in-frame clones and is missing some. The table lists 65,000 to 80,000 clones, roughly 90% of them singletons, with over 4% in the top ten. Sequencing was carried out using peripheral blood. These receptors were obtained from a man aged 45-65 years with active COVID-19.

In DNA, the CDR3 is TGTGCCAGCAACGGAGACAGGGGGCAGGCCGGGGAGCTGTTTTTT. Encoded protein: CASNGDRGQAGELFF. The gene calls are TRBV2 and TRBJ2-2, with 10 bases aligning to TRBD1. There are 15 residues in the CDR3. CDR1 and CDR2 from the germline V gene are SNHLY and FYNNEI. V shed 7 bases and J 6 bases; nucleotides not matched to a gene: 8. The full variable domain, completed using reference TRBV2 and TRBJ2-2, is EPEVTQTPSHQVTQMGQEVILRCVPISNHLYFYWYRQILGQKVEFLVSFYNNEISEKSEIFDDQFSVERPDGSNFTLKIRSTKLEDSAMYFCASNGDRGQAGELFFGEGSRLTVL.

This clone was seen only a few times. The chain employs TRBV23-1 and TRBJ1-2; D may be TRBD1 (6 bases). TRBV23-1 is given ORF status, its function remaining uncertain. The V gene lost 3 bases and the J gene lost 0 bases, with 14 bases spanning the gap. This CDR3 is built from 16 residues. CDR3: CASSQGTGTANYGYTF. DNA of the CDR3: TGCGCCAGCAGTCAGGGAACAGGGACCGCTAACTATGGCTACACCTTC.

This clone is a singleton in its sample. The V and J genes are TRBV7-2 and TRBJ1-2; 9 bases are a match to TRBD1. The length of the CDR3 is 14 residues. CDR1 SGHTA and CDR2 FQGNSA come from the germline V gene. V lost 5 bases, J lost 0 bases, and 1 base stayed unmatched. CDR3: CASSDRGANYGYTF. CDR3 DNA sequence: TGTGCCAGCAGCGACAGGGGGGCTAACTATGGCTACACCTTC.

This clone was seen just once. The rearrangement links TRBV27 to TRBJ2-1, with TRBD1 identical over 10 bases. V trimming: 4 bases; J trimming: 7 bases; junction bases outside the gene matches: 1. Germline loops: CDR1 MNHEY, CDR2 SMNVEV (reference sequence). The CDR3 is made up of 13 amino acids. In nucleotides, the CDR3 is TGTGCCAGCAGTTGGACAGGGGGGAATGAGCAGTTCTTC. Encoded protein: CASSWTGGNEQFF.

V gene TRBV16 combines with J gene TRBJ1-4, with TRBD1 as a possible D gene (5 bases). Trimming took off 4 bases at V and 6 bases at J, with 15 bases between the two ends. The V gene's germline CDR1 is KGHSY and CDR2 FQNENV. The CDR3 sequence is 15 residues long. DNA for the CDR3: TGTGCCAGCAGCCCCTCAGGGAAAAGTCATGAAAAACTGTTTTTT. It codes for CASSPSGKSHEKLFF.

The rearrangement links TRBV18 to TRBJ2-5, with D hard to call. Deletions cut 6 bases from V and 0 bases from J, with 14 bases between. CDR1 and CDR2 from the germline V gene are KGHSH and LQKENI. This CDR3 has 15 residues. The CDR3 coding sequence is TGTGCCAGCTCGCCTTATTGGAGTGACCAAGAGACCCAGTACTTC. This sequence encodes CASSPYWSDQETQYF.

The rearrangement links TRBV6-6 to TRBJ1-5, with TRBD1 matching 9 bases. The germline V gene encodes CDR1 MNHNY and CDR2 SVGAGI (reference sequence). V was pared by 4 bases and J by 4 bases, with 8 bases of the junction left unmatched. This CDR3 has 16 amino acids. CDR3 sequence: CASSSPGTGTNQPQHF. DNA of the CDR3: TGTGCCAGCAGTTCCCCCGGGACAGGGACAAATCAGCCCCAGCATTTT.

This clone has more than one count but fewer than ten. The junction departs from germline at one end; a sequencing error may be responsible. This CDR3 reads CASSPGQGASAF. The CDR3 DNA follows: TGTGCCAGCAGTCCGGGACAGGGGGCGTCAGCCTTC. The chain joins TRBV2 to TRBJ1-2; TRBD1 agrees at 12 bases. CDR1 is SNHLY, CDR2 FYNNEI, per germline. There are 12 residues in the CDR3.

This rearrangement joins TRBV12-3 or TRBV12-4 to TRBJ1-1; perhaps TRBD1 as D (6 bases). Trimming took 5 bases from V and 10 from J, leaving 17 bases between them. The CDR3 runs to 13 residues. In DNA, the CDR3 is TGTGCCAGCAGTAGGGACACCTCAATGGTAGCTTTCTTT. Translation gives CASSRDTSMVAFF.

V and J are TRBV7-9 and TRBJ2-3, with 8 nucleotides matching TRBD2. This CDR3 comprises 14 residues. Per the germline V gene, CDR1 is SEHNR and CDR2 is FQNEAQ (reference sequence). The ends lost 5 bases at V and 4 bases at J; junction bases unmatched: 5. CDR3 sequence reads: CASSRIGGADTQYF. CDR3 coding DNA: TGTGCCAGCAGCCGTATCGGGGGGGCAGATACGCAGTATTTT.

The V and J genes are TRBV7-9 and TRBJ2-7; perhaps TRBD2 as D (5 bases). V gave up 5 bases and J gave up 3 bases, with 17 bases separating them. The CDR3 is 15 residues long. The V gene's germline CDR1 is SEHNR and CDR2 FQNEAQ (reference sequence). CDR3 amino acids: CASSPQANGDYEQYF. The CDR3 DNA is TGTGCCAGCAGCCCCCAAGCGAACGGGGACTACGAGCAGTACTTC. Full variable domain (outside the CDR3, taken from reference TRBV7-9 and TRBJ2-7): DTGVSQNPRHKITKRGQNVTFRCDPISEHNRLYWYRQTLGQGPEFLTYFQNEAQLEKSRLLSDRFSAERPKGSFSTLEIQRTEQGDSAMYLCASSPQANGDYEQYFGPGTRLTVT.

In its sample, this clone was seen once. The chain uses TRBV5-1 and TRBJ2-1, with 7 bases fitting TRBD1. Germline V CDR1 and CDR2: SGHRS, YFSETQ. The CDR3 runs to 15 residues. V shed 2 bases and J 4 bases; nucleotides not matched to a gene: 6. This CDR3 is CASSLPGTAYNEQFF. The DNA of the CDR3 is TGCGCCAGCAGCTTACCCGGGACAGCGTACAATGAGCAGTTCTTC.

The V gene is TRBV18, the J gene TRBJ2-1; 9 bases line up with TRBD1. J lost 6 bases, V lost 4 bases, and 7 bases had no gene match. There are 15 residues in the CDR3. Germline V gene sequence: CDR1 KGHSH, CDR2 LQKENI. The CDR3, as DNA: TGTGCCAGCTCACACGGGGACAGGGTCGTCAATGAGCAGTTCTTC. This codes for CASSHGDRVVNEQFF.

CDR3 DNA: TGTGCCAGCAGCTTGGCCGTAGGGCAGGGACTAGCCAAAAACATTCAGTACTTC. This gives the protein CASSLAVGQGLAKNIQYF. The chain recombines TRBV5-6 with TRBJ2-4; weak D call: TRBD2 (6 bases). Trimming shortened V by 0 bases and J by 0 bases, and 16 bases separated the two germline ends. This CDR3 contains 18 residues. The germline CDR1 and CDR2 sequences are SGHDT and YYEEEE.

The chain is built from TRBV14 and TRBJ2-7; D perhaps matches TRBD1 (5 bases). This CDR3 comprises 14 residues. V was pared by 3 bases and J by 2 bases, with 11 bases between. Germline CDR1 and CDR2: SGHDN and FVKESK. CDR3 amino acids: CASSHRLGPYEQYF. The DNA for the CDR3 is TGTGCCAGCAGCCACAGGCTGGGGCCCTACGAGCAGTACTTC.

This clone has more than one count but fewer than ten. The V gene is TRBV6-1, the J gene TRBJ2-1; D unclear. Germline assignment: CDR1 MNHNS and CDR2 SASEGT. CDR3 length equals 13 residues. Trimming took off 0 bases at V and 5 bases at J, with 5 bases between the two ends. The CDR3 bases are TGTGCCAGCAGTGAAGCTAGCCACAATGAGCAGTTCTTC. The encoded protein is CASSEASHNEQFF.

This chain joins TRBV5-1 and TRBJ2-1; D is possibly TRBD2 (6 bases). Trimming took 5 bases from V and 3 from J, leaving 9 bases between them. In germline, CDR1 is SGHRS, CDR2 YFSETQ. This CDR3 is 13 amino acids long. The CDR3 nucleotides read TGCGCCAGCAGAAGGGACTTCTACAATGAGCAGTTCTTC. Its protein is CASRRDFYNEQFF.

J is TRBJ1-4 and V is TRBV7-9; weak D call: TRBD1 (5 bases). The CDR3 is 13 amino acids. Germline V gene sequence: CDR1 SEHNR, CDR2 FQNEAQ (reference sequence). V was clipped by 3 bases and J by 10 bases, with 12 bases between them. The CDR3 bases are TGTGCCAGCAGCTTCCAGGACGGGGGAAAACTGTTTTTT. Encoded protein: CASSFQDGGKLFF.

This chain uses TRBV25-1 with TRBJ2-7; no clear D. Germline CDR1 MGHDK, CDR2 SYGVNS. V was trimmed by 6 bases and J by 0 bases, leaving 12 bases between them. The CDR3 covers 14 residues. DNA of the CDR3: TGTGCCAGCAGACCCGGTGCCAACTCCTACGAGCAGTACTTC. This encodes CASRPGANSYEQYF.

The V call is TRBV19, the J call TRBJ1-2; the match to TRBD1 covers 9 bases. After removal of 7 bases from V and 2 bases from J, the junction contained 8 bases not matched to a gene. This CDR3 is built from 15 residues. CDR1 LNHDA and CDR2 SQIVND come from the germline V gene (reference sequence). The CDR3 DNA is TGTGCCAGTAAACCCCGGGACAGGGAGAACTATGGCTACACCTTC. Its protein is CASKPRDRENYGYTF.

V and J are TRBV5-4 and TRBJ2-7, with no clear D. The germline V gene has CDR1 SGHNT and CDR2 YYREEE (reference sequence). The CDR3 loop spans 14 amino acids. V lost 4 bases, J lost 1 base, and 12 bases lay in between. For the CDR3, the DNA is TGTGCCAGCAGCCCTGGCGGCAGATCCTACGAGCAGTACTTC. Translation: CASSPGGRSYEQYF.